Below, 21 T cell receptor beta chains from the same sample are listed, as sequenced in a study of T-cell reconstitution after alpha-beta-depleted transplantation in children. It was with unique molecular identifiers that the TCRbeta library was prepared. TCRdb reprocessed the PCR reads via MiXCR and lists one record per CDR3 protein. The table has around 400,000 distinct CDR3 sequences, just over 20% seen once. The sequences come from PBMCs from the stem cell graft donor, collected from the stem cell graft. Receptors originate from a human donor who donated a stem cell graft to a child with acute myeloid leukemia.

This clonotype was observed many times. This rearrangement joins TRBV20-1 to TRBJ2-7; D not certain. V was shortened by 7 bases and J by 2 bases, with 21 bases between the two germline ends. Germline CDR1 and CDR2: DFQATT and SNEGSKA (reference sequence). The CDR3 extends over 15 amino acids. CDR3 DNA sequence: TGCAGTGTGAACATGAAGCGAGGCTATACCTACGAGCAGTACTTC. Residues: CSVNMKRGYTYEQYF.

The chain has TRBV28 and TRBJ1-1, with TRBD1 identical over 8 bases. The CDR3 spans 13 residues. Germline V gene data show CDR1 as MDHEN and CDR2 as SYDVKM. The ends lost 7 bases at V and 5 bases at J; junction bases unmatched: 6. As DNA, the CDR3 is TGTGCCAGCACCAGGGGGCTGGGGACTGAAGCTTTCTTT. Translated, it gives CASTRGLGTEAFF.

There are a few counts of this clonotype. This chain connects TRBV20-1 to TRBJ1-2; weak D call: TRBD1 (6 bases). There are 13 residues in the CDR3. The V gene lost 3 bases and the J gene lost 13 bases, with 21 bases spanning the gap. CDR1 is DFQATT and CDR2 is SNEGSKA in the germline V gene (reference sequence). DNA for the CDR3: TGCAGTGCTAGTTCAACAGGGAAATCAGAAGGCACCTTC. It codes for CSASSTGKSEGTF.

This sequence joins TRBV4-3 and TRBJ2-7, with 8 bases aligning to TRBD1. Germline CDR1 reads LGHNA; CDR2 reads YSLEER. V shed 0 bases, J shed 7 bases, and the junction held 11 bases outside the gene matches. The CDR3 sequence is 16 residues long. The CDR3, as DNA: TGCGCCAGCAGCCAAGATCGAACAGGGGGAACAGCGGAGCAGTACTTC. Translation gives CASSQDRTGGTAEQYF.

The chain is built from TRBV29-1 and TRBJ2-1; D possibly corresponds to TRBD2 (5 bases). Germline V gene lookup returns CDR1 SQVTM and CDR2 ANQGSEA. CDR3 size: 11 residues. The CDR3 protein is CRSEVRGEQFF. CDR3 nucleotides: TGCAGGTCAGAGGTTCGGGGTGAGCAGTTCTTC.

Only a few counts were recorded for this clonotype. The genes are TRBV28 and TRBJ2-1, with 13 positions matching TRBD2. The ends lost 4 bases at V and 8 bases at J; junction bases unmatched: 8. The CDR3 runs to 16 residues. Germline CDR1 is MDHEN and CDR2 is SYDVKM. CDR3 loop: CASSSGLAGPGDEQFF. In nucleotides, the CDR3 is TGTGCCAGCAGTTCGGGACTAGCGGGGCCGGGAGATGAGCAGTTCTTC.

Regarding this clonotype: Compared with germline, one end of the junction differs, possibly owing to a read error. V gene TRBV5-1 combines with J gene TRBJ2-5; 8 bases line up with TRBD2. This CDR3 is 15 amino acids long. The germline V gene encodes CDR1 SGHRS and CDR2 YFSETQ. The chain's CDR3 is CASSFDGRAQETQYF. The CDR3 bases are TGTGCCAGCAGCTTTGACGGGAGGGCACAAGAGACCCAGTACTTC. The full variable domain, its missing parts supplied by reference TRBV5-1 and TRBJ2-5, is KAGVTQTPRYLIKTRGQQVTLSCSPISGHRSVSWYQQTPGQGLQFLFEYFSETQRNKGNFPGRFSGRQFSNSRSEMNVSTLELGDSALYLCASSFDGRAQETQYFGPGTRLLVL.

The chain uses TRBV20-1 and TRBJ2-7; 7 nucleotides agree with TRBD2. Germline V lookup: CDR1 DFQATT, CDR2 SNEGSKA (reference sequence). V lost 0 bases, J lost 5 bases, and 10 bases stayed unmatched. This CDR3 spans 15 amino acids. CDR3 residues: CSARDIPRGGDEQYF. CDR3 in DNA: TGCAGTGCTAGAGATATCCCCCGGGGAGGGGACGAGCAGTACTTC.

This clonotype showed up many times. CDR3 protein: CASTIPPETQYF. DNA for the CDR3: TGTGCCAGCACAATTCCTCCGGAGACCCAGTACTTC. The chain recombines TRBV2 with TRBJ2-5; D ambiguous. This CDR3 is built from 12 residues. CDR1 and CDR2 (germline): SNHLY, FYNNEI. Trimming stripped 7 bases from V and 5 bases from J, with 11 bases between. Combining the CDR3 with reference TRBV2 and TRBJ2-5 gives the whole variable domain EPEVTQTPSHQVTQMGQEVILRCVPISNHLYFYWYRQILGQKVEFLVSFYNNEISEKSEIFDDQFSVERPDGSNFTLKIRSTKLEDSAMYFCASTIPPETQYFGPGTRLLVL.

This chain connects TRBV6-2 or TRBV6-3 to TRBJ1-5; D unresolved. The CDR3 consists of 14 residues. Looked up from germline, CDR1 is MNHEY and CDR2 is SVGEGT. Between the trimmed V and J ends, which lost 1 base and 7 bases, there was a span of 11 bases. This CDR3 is CASSYFDRRQPQHF. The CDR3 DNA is TGTGCCAGCAGTTACTTCGATCGTCGGCAGCCCCAGCATTTT.

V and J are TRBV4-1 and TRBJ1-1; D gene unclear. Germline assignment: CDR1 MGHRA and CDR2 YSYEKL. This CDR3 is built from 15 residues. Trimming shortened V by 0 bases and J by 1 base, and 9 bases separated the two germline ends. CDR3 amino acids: CASSQDPGENTEAFF. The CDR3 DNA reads TGCGCCAGCAGCCAAGATCCCGGGGAGAACACTGAAGCTTTCTTT.

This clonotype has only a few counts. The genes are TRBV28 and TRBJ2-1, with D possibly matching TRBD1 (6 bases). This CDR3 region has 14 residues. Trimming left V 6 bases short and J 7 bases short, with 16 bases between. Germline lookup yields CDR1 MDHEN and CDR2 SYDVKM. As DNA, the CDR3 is TGTGCCAGCAGCACCGACAGGTTCGGGAATGAGCAGTTCTTC. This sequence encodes CASSTDRFGNEQFF.

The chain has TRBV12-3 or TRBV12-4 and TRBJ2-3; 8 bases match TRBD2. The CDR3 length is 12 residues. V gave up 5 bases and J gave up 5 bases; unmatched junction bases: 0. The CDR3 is CASSTSGDTQYF. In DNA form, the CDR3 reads TGTGCCAGCAGTACTAGCGGAGATACGCAGTATTTT.

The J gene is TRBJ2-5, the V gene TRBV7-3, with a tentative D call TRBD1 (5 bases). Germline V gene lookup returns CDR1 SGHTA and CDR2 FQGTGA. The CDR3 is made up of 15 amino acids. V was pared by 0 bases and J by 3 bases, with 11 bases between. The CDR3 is CASSLTPQGKETQYF. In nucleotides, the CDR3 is TGTGCCAGCAGCTTAACTCCCCAGGGAAAAGAGACCCAGTACTTC.

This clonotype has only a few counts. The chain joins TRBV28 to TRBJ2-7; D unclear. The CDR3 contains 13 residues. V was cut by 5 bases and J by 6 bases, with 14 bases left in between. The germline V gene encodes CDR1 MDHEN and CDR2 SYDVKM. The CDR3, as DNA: TGTGCCAGCAGTCCCGGTAGGCTTCGCGAGCAGTACTTC. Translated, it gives CASSPGRLREQYF.

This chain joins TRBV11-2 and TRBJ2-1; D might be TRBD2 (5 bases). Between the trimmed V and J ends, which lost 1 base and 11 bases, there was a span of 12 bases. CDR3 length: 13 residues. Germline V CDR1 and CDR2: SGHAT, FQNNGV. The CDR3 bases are TGTGCCAGCAGCTTAGGCCGGGAATACAAGCAGTTCTTC. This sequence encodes CASSLGREYKQFF.

CDR3 loop: CASSLSTRDEQFF. In DNA form, the CDR3 reads TGTGCCAGCAGTTTATCTACTCGGGATGAGCAGTTCTTC. V usage is TRBV12-3 or TRBV12-4 and J usage is TRBJ2-1; no firm D call. This CDR3 is built from 13 residues. Trimming took off 2 bases at V and 8 bases at J, with 10 bases between the two ends.

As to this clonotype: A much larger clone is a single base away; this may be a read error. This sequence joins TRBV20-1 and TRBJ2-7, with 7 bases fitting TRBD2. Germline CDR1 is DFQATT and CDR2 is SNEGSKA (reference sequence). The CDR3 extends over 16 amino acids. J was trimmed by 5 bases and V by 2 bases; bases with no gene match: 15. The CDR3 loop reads CSARPPYSGTNHEQYF. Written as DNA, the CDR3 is TGCAGTGCTAGACCTCCCTACTCCGGGACTAACCACGAGCAGTACTTC.

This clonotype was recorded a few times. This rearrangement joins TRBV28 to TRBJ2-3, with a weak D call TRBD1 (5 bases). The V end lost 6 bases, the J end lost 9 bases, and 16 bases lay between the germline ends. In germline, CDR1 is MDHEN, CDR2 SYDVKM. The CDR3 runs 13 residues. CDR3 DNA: TGTGCCAGCAGGCAGACCAGGGTGGAGACGCAGTATTTT. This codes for CASRQTRVETQYF.

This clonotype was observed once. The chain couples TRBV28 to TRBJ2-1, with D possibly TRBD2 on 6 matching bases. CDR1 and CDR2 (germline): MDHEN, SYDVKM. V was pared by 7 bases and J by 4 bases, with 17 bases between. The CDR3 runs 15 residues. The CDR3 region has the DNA TGTGCCAGCACCGGGACTGGGAGGCGTTACAATGAGCAGTTCTTC. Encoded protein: CASTGTGRRYNEQFF.

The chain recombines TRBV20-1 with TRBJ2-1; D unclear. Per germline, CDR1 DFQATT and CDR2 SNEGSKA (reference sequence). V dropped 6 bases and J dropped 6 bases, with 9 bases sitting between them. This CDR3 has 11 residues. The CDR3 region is CSAVVLNEQFF. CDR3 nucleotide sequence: TGCAGTGCCGTCGTGCTCAATGAGCAGTTCTTC.